The rows below give T cell receptor beta chains drawn from one sample of a study of CD8 T cells in Susac syndrome. TCRdb redid the calling of the immunoSEQ multiplex PCR reads with MiXCR, one entry per CDR3 protein. This table holds about 240,000 distinct CDR3 sequences, 96% found once. The source material was CD4+ T cells from PBMCs. These receptors all come from a human donor with Susac syndrome. CDR3s include the opening cysteine and the closing phenylalanine or tryptophan. Fields, in order: clone size, V gene, J gene, D gene, CDR3 protein, CDR3 DNA. D genes are given only for firm matches. Some rows mark clone size as missing; the rest say once, few, many or name a class of expanded clone.

NA	TRBV29-1	TRBJ1-2	NA	CSVEEWVGNGYTF	TGCAGCGTTGAAGAATGGGTGGGAAATGGCTACACCTTC
once	TRBV20-1	TRBJ2-3	TRBD1	CSATDRKRDTDTQYF	TGCAGTGCAACGGACAGGAAAAGGGACACAGATACGCAGTATTTT
NA	TRBV7-8	TRBJ2-5	NA	CASSLVIRGRETQYF	TGTGCCAGCAGCTTAGTTATCAGGGGTAGGGAGACCCAGTACTTC
NA	TRBV11-2	TRBJ2-7	NA	CASSLDPSSYEQYF	TGTGCCAGCAGCTTAGACCCTAGCTCCTACGAGCAGTACTTC
NA	TRBV20-1	TRBJ1-5	NA	CSAQDGRLNQPQHF	TGCAGTGCCCAAGATGGGAGGCTAAATCAGCCCCAGCATTTT
NA	TRBV29-1	TRBJ2-3	TRBD1	CSVGGTGSTDTQYF	TGCAGCGTTGGGGGGACAGGGAGCACAGATACGCAGTATTTT
NA	TRBV20-1	TRBJ1-5	TRBD1	CSAGQGLRDQHF	TGCAGTGCAGGACAGGGTCTGAGGGACCAGCATTTT
once	TRBV29-1	TRBJ2-2	NA	CSVLGTGELFF	TGCAGCGTTCTGGGCACCGGGGAGCTGTTTTTT
NA	TRBV29-1	TRBJ1-3	NA	CSVAGRNSGNTIYF	TGCAGCGTTGCGGGACGCAACTCTGGAAACACCATATATTTT
NA	TRBV7-9	TRBJ2-1	NA	CASSLSLQEQFF	TGTGCCAGCAGCTTATCCCTCCAAGAGCAGTTCTTC
NA	TRBV29-1	TRBJ1-5	NA	CSVGPGLGNQPQHF	TGCAGCGTCGGACCGGGACTCGGCAATCAGCCCCAGCATTTT
NA	TRBV30	TRBJ2-1	NA	CAWSHALMNEQFF	TGTGCCTGGAGCCACGCGCTTATGAATGAGCAGTTCTTC
once	TRBV15	TRBJ2-6	NA	CATSPRSGSGANVLTF	TGTGCCACCAGCCCCCGCTCGGGGTCTGGGGCCAACGTCCTGACTTTC
NA	TRBV20-1	TRBJ2-1	TRBD2	CSAFPTSGSLREQFF	TGCAGTGCTTTCCCGACTAGCGGGAGTTTGCGGGAGCAGTTCTTC
NA	TRBV29-1	TRBJ2-1	TRBD2	CSVGGTSGANEQFF	TGCAGCGTTGGGGGGACTAGCGGGGCCAATGAGCAGTTCTTC
once	TRBV23-1	TRBJ2-7	NA	CASSLRGYACERFHEQYF	TGCGCCAGCAGTCTAAGGGGCTACGCTTGCGAGCGTTTCCACGAGCAGTACTTC
NA	TRBV3-1	TRBJ2-7	NA	CASSQPGLYEQYF	TGTGCCAGCAGCCAACCGGGACTCTACGAGCAGTACTTC
NA	TRBV15	TRBJ2-1	TRBD2	CATSRTGTSYEQFF	TGTGCCACCAGCAGAACTGGGACTAGCTATGAGCAGTTCTTC
NA	TRBV20-1	TRBJ1-2	TRBD1	CSARRDRRNYGYTF	TGCAGTGCTAGGAGGGACAGGCGAAACTATGGCTACACCTTC
NA	TRBV7-2	TRBJ2-7	NA	CASSLASPYEQYF	TGTGCCAGCAGCTTAGCCAGTCCTTACGAGCAGTACTTC
NA	TRBV18	TRBJ1-5	TRBD1	CASSPRTGNSNQPQHF	TGTGCCAGCTCACCCCGGACAGGAAATAGCAATCAGCCCCAGCATTTT
NA	TRBV11-3	TRBJ2-5	TRBD2	CASSSRTSGVETQYF	TGTGCCAGCAGCTCCAGGACTAGCGGGGTCGAGACCCAGTACTTC
NA	TRBV7-6	TRBJ2-7	NA	CASSLEVREGEQYF	TGTGCCAGCAGCTTAGAAGTGAGGGAAGGCGAGCAGTACTTC
NA	TRBV7-2	TRBJ2-2	NA	CASSLGYRGELFF	TGTGCCAGCAGCTTAGGGTATCGTGGGGAGCTGTTTTTT
NA	TRBV20-1	TRBJ2-5	NA	CSARVGFQETQYF	TGCAGTGCTAGAGTCGGGTTCCAAGAGACCCAGTACTTC
NA	TRBV11-2	TRBJ2-4	TRBD2	CASSLWTSGSGDIQYF	TGTGCCAGCAGCTTGTGGACTAGCGGGAGTGGAGACATTCAGTACTTC
once	TRBV14	TRBJ2-7	NA	CASSQDGAPTYEQYF	TGTGCCAGCAGCCAAGATGGGGCCCCAACCTACGAGCAGTACTTC
NA	TRBV28	TRBJ2-3	NA	CACPPGRSTDTQYF	TGTGCCTGCCCCCCGGGACGGAGCACAGATACGCAGTATTTT
NA	TRBV11-2	TRBJ2-7	NA	CASSLDMGREQYF	TGTGCCAGCAGCTTAGATATGGGGCGAGAGCAGTACTTC
NA	TRBV29-1	TRBJ2-1	TRBD1	CSTGQGRWEQFF	TGCAGCACAGGACAGGGACGATGGGAGCAGTTCTTC
NA	TRBV6-5	TRBJ2-6	TRBD2	CASSREGGANVLTF	TGTGCCAGCAGCCGGGAGGGTGGGGCCAACGTCCTGACTTTC
NA	TRBV3-1	TRBJ2-2	TRBD1	CASSHPGQGRGELFF	TGTGCCAGCAGCCACCCCGGACAGGGTCGCGGGGAGCTGTTTTTT
NA	TRBV12-3/TRBV12-4	TRBJ1-2	NA	CASNAGVDYGYTF	TGTGCCAGCAACGCCGGGGTGGACTATGGCTACACCTTC
NA	TRBV30	TRBJ1-5	NA	CAWSVGHRQSNQPQHF	TGTGCCTGGAGTGTAGGCCACCGACAGAGCAATCAGCCCCAGCATTTT
NA	TRBV2	TRBJ2-1	NA	CASALGGSSYNEQFF	TGTGCCAGCGCCTTGGGTGGCTCGTCCTACAATGAGCAGTTCTTC